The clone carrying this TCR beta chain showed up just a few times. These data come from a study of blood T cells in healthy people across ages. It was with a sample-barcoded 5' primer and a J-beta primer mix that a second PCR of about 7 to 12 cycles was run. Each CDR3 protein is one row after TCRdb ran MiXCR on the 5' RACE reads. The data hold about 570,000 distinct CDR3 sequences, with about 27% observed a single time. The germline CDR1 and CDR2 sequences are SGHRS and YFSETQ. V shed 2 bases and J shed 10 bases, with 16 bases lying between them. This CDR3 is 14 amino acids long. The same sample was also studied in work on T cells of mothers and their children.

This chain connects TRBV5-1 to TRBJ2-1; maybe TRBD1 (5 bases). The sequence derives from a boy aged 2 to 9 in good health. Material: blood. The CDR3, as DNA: TGCGCCAGCAGCTTAGGGGCAGACCCCAAGGAGCAGTTCTTC. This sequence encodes CASSLGADPKEQFF.